This T cell receptor beta chain was captured in a study of blood T cell repertoires in COVID-19. At the level of the study: Italy, Spain and the United States were the sources of the convalescent and acute COVID-19 samples.

Per the study methods: Amplification from reference gene primers served as the basis for estimated nucleated cell counts. The data were produced by immunoSEQ multiplex PCR, yet TCRdb's version contains in-frame clones alone and is incomplete. Clone size and V and J calls were adopted from that table, with D and trimming inferred from the DNA. The sample lists some 330,000 clones, 70% to 90% occurring once. Enrolled through a virtual design, the participants were between roughly 18 and 90 years of age and came from around 25 US areas. Clinical history reported by participants formed the basis on which cohorts were assigned. V was pared by 0 bases and J by 2 bases, with 6 bases of the junction left unmatched. The CDR3 length is 16 residues. Germline assignment: CDR1 SGHDN and CDR2 FVKESK.

The sample comprised PBMCs or T cells enriched from blood (not recorded which). This clonotype was obtained from a man between 25 and 39 years old who had recovered from COVID-19. This chain uses TRBV14 with TRBJ1-1; 7 positions agree with TRBD1. In DNA form, the CDR3 reads TGTGCCAGCAGCCAAGATAGGGGGCGCGGAAACACTGAAGCTTTCTTT. Amino acid sequence: CASSQDRGRGNTEAFF.